This T cell receptor (delta chain) derives from a study of gamma-delta chains in newborns, infants, children (dated by TCRdb to between 2019 and 2020). Some background on the complete study: According to the study title, microbial exposure causes polyclonal expansion of innate gammadelta T cells right after birth. How innate gammadelta T cell populations in human newborns were shaped by microbial exposure immediately after birth was investigated in the study.

Turning to this clone: Its recognized antigen is unknown. A junction boundary mismatches the germline segment, possibly from a read error.

From cysteine to phenylalanine, the CDR3 is 17 amino acids long. Only the CDR3 part of the read is kept: 51 bases, read in frame from the first base. The germline V gene sets CDR1 to TSWWSYY and CDR2 to QGS. TCRdb lists the instrument as Illumina MiSeq. Identical DNA sequences were merged into single rows after TCRdb reprocessed the public reads with CATT. This sample holds 4,400 or so delta-chain clones; 30% to 40% were observed only once. Roughly 14% of the sample comes from the top ten. Sequencing input: blood. The sequence was collected from a child who received the measles vaccine. This receptor chain uses TRDV1 and TRDJ1, with 8 bases in between that match TRDD3. The DNA is as follows: TGTGCTCCTGGGGAACTAGGCTACTGGGGGCCAACCGATAAACTCATCTTT. Its protein product is CAPGELGYWGPTDKLIF.